The TCR beta chain under discussion was sequenced for a study of blood T cell repertoires in COVID-19. Study in general: Samples taken during acute and convalescent COVID-19 were collected in the United States, Italy and Spain. T cells, B-cell-depleted T cells, or PBMCs provided the cDNA or gDNA that served as material.

Germline lookup yields CDR1 SGHAT and CDR2 FQNNGV. Trimming at V came to 3 bases and at J to 1 base, leaving 12 bases not matched to a gene. The CDR3 length is 17 residues. In the original analysis: The authors estimated nucleated cell counts from reference gene primer amplification. Using immunoSEQ multiplex PCR, the repertoire was profiled, and TCRdb retains in-frame clones only, with some absent. V, J and clone size derive from that table, while D and trimming were established from the DNA sequence. The sample yields around 250,000 clones, about four fifths seen once. The sequencing sample was made of peripheral blood. The clonotype originates from a woman under 30 with acute or convalescent COVID-19. The chain uses TRBV11-2 and TRBJ2-7; 7 bases fit TRBD1. The CDR3 bases are TGTGCCAGCAGCTTTCCCCCCCGGACAGGCAGTTCCTACGAGCAGTACTTC. Translation: CASSFPPRTGSSYEQYF.